The T cell receptor (beta chain) under discussion was sequenced for a study of shared clonotypes between healthy human individuals. In the CD4+ fraction, cells were divided into CD45RA+ naive and CD45RA-negative memory subsets. The CDR3 runs 13 residues. Trimming left V 11 bases short and J 3 bases short, with 16 bases between. In germline, CDR1 is MDHEN, CDR2 SYDVKM. Over several immunoSEQ plates, each subset's genomic DNA was distributed in even portions. Replicate PCRs from sorted subsets contained around 200 ng DNA, which is roughly 30,000 T cell genomes. Sequenced by immunoSEQ multiplex PCR; TCRdb stores in-frame clones only, minus some. The sample has about 1.1 million clones, 70% to 85% seen once; the top ten hold 0.89%.

Material: memory CD4+ T cells from PBMCs. Subset defined: CD45RA-negative fraction. The sequence was obtained from a man aged 18-30 years in good health. Some clones in this sample may be carry-over from other donors' samples. The rearrangement uses TRBV28 and TRBJ1-2; D may be TRBD1 (6 bases). The chain's CDR3 is CACPRGADYGYTF. CDR3 nucleotides: TGTGCCTGCCCCCGGGGGGCGGACTATGGCTACACCTTC.